Following are 25 T cell receptor beta chains from one sample sequenced in a study of T cells in localized non-small cell lung cancer. Libraries were prepared by immunoSEQ multiplex PCR; TCRdb keeps only in-frame clonotypes and omits some of them. The sample lists 45,000 to 55,000 clones, about 72% seen once, with around 16% in the top ten. The material was peripheral blood, obtained before any cancer treatment. Source of these receptors: a man aged 40 to 69 with stage I squamous cell lung carcinoma.

The count of this clone is one. The chain uses TRBV28 and TRBJ1-2; the match to TRBD1 covers 10 bases. V gave up 4 bases and J gave up 1 base; unmatched junction bases: 3. The V gene's germline CDR1 is MDHEN and CDR2 SYDVKM. This CDR3 is 15 amino acids long. In DNA form, the CDR3 reads TGTGCCAGCAGTTCCGGGACAGGGGATAACTATGGCTACACCTTC. Its protein is CASSSGTGDNYGYTF.

The sample holds a few counts of this clone. The rearrangement joins TRBV29-1 to TRBJ1-1, with D uncertain. With 4 bases removed from V and 1 base from J, the gap between germline ends came to 10 bases. Germline-derived CDR1 and CDR2 are SQVTM and ANQGSEA. This CDR3 region has 13 residues. The CDR3 DNA is TGCAGCGTTGGAAGGCGGCAGAACACTGAAGCTTTCTTT. Encoded protein: CSVGRRQNTEAFF.

Written as DNA, the CDR3 is TGTGCCAGCAGTGTCCGGGACTACAATGAGCAGTTCTTC. As protein: CASSVRDYNEQFF. J is TRBJ2-1 and V is TRBV2; a weak D match, TRBD2 (5 bases). Trimming removed 4 bases from V and 3 bases from J, with 7 bases in between. Germline V CDR1 and CDR2: SNHLY, FYNNEI. The CDR3 runs to 13 residues.

CDR3 DNA: TGTGCCAGCAGTTCTAGCGGGGGGACCCAAGAGACCCAGTACTTC. Protein product: CASSSSGGTQETQYF. The chain uses TRBV28 and TRBJ2-5, with 11 bases lining up with TRBD2. The CDR3 contains 15 residues. V shed 4 bases and J 1 base; nucleotides not matched to a gene: 2. The germline gives CDR1 MDHEN, CDR2 SYDVKM.

V gene TRBV20-1 combines with J gene TRBJ1-1; no firm D call. V lost 5 bases to trimming and J lost 8 bases, with 12 bases between them. The V gene's germline CDR1 is DFQATT and CDR2 SNEGSKA (reference sequence). The CDR3 spans 11 residues. This chain's CDR3 is CSAGSQEEAFF. The CDR3 coding sequence is TGCAGTGCTGGCAGTCAAGAAGAAGCTTTCTTT.

The gene calls are TRBV5-4 and TRBJ1-2, with D tentatively TRBD1 (6 bases). V lost 4 bases to trimming and J lost 4 bases, with 14 bases between them. The length of the CDR3 is 14 residues. In germline, CDR1 is SGHNT, CDR2 YYREEE (reference sequence). CDR3 region: CASSHLEGGYGYTF. The CDR3 region has the DNA TGTGCCAGCAGCCACCTCGAAGGGGGCTATGGCTACACCTTC.

V gene TRBV10-1 combines with J gene TRBJ2-7; D perhaps matches TRBD1 (6 bases). The CDR3 totals 13 residues. Per germline, CDR1 WNHNN and CDR2 SYGVQD (reference sequence). V lost 8 bases to trimming and J lost 2 bases, with 13 bases between them. CDR3 DNA sequence: TGCGCCAGCGGTCAGGGGAAAACCTACGAGCAGTACTTC. This translates into CASGQGKTYEQYF.

The chain links TRBV7-3 to TRBJ1-1, with unresolved D. The CDR3 is 14 amino acids. Trimming took off 6 bases at V and 4 bases at J, with 15 bases between the two ends. Germline CDR1 reads SGHTA; CDR2 reads FQGTGA. The chain's CDR3 is CASSLVGSRTEAFF. The CDR3 nucleotides are TGTGCCAGCAGTCTTGTCGGATCGCGCACTGAAGCTTTCTTT.

This chain connects TRBV6-4 to TRBJ2-3, with unresolved D. Germline lookup yields CDR1 MRHNA and CDR2 SNTAGT. The CDR3 consists of 15 residues. Between the trimmed V and J ends, which lost 2 bases and 1 base, there was a span of 10 bases. The CDR3: CASSDRPGGTDTQYF. DNA for the CDR3: TGTGCCAGCAGTGACCGACCTGGGGGCACAGATACGCAGTATTTT.

The chain uses TRBV7-2 and TRBJ2-5; 10 bases are shared with TRBD1. V was clipped by 5 bases and J by 4 bases; unmatched bases: 7. Germline-derived CDR1 and CDR2 are SGHTA and FQGNSA. CDR3 length equals 15 residues. CDR3 coding DNA: TGTGCCAGCAGCCGGAGACAGGGGGCATCAGAGACCCAGTACTTC. It codes for CASSRRQGASETQYF.

The chain has TRBV11-2 and TRBJ1-5, with 7 bases matching TRBD1. Germline V gene sequence: CDR1 SGHAT, CDR2 FQNNGV. With 3 bases clipped from V and 1 base from J, the junction kept 9 bases outside the gene matches. The CDR3 contains 17 residues. The CDR3 coding sequence is TGTGCCAGCAGCTTCTCCACCGGGACAGAGAGCAATCAGCCCCAGCATTTT. Its protein is CASSFSTGTESNQPQHF.

This rearrangement joins TRBV10-1 to TRBJ1-2; D may be TRBD1 (5 bases). Trimming took off 7 bases at V and 4 bases at J, with 13 bases between the two ends. CDR3 size: 13 residues. Germline assignment: CDR1 WNHNN and CDR2 SYGVQD (reference sequence). The CDR3: CASIVGDSYGYTF. The CDR3 region has the DNA TGCGCCAGCATTGTCGGGGACTCCTATGGCTACACCTTC.

CDR3 DNA sequence: TGTGCCAGCAGGGGTTGGGTGACAGTTGAAGCTTTCTTT. Translated, it gives CASRGWVTVEAFF. V is TRBV28 and J is TRBJ1-1; maybe TRBD1 (5 bases). From germline, CDR1 is MDHEN and CDR2 SYDVKM. The CDR3 extends over 13 amino acids. The germline V and J ends were trimmed by 6 bases and 7 bases, with 15 bases remaining between them.

The rearrangement links TRBV9 to TRBJ1-4; no definite D call. Germline lookup yields CDR1 SGDLS and CDR2 YYNGEE. V was pared by 0 bases and J by 7 bases, with 13 bases between. The CDR3 spans 15 residues. CDR3 protein: CASSVGPQEGEKLFF. CDR3 DNA sequence: TGTGCCAGCAGCGTAGGGCCTCAGGAGGGTGAAAAACTGTTTTTT.

The chain couples TRBV7-6 to TRBJ2-7, with D possibly being TRBD2 (5 bases). Trimming removed 5 bases from V and 1 base from J, with 15 bases in between. Germline values: CDR1 SGHVS, CDR2 FNYEAQ. The CDR3 is 15 amino acids. CDR3 in amino acids: CASSPAPGSSYEQYF. The CDR3 region has the DNA TGTGCCAGCAGCCCGGCCCCGGGATCTTCCTACGAGCAGTACTTC.

The chain carries TRBV6-5 and TRBJ1-5; D unclear. The CDR3 runs to 15 residues. V lost 5 bases and J lost 2, with 13 bases in between. Germline CDR1 reads MNHEY; CDR2 reads SVGAGI. CDR3 DNA: TGTGCCAGCAGTCGGAGGTTTTCCGGCAATCAGCCCCAGCATTTT. As protein: CASSRRFSGNQPQHF.

Only a few counts were recorded for this clone. The CDR3 region is CASRGSNTEAFF. The CDR3 nucleotides read TGTGCCAGCCGGGGCTCGAACACTGAAGCTTTCTTT. The V and J genes are TRBV5-4 and TRBJ1-1, with D perhaps TRBD1 (5 bases). Germline loops: CDR1 SGHNT, CDR2 YYREEE (reference sequence). V was clipped by 7 bases and J by 1 base, with 8 bases between them. The length of the CDR3 is 12 residues. Based on the CDR3 plus reference TRBV5-4 and TRBJ1-1, the full variable domain is ETGVTQSPTHLIKTRGQQVTLRCSSQSGHNTVSWYQQALGQGPQFIFQYYREEENGRGNFPPRFSGLQFPNYSSELNVNALELDDSALYLCASRGSNTEAFFGQGTRLTVV.

A note on this clone: At one boundary the junction diverges from the germline segment, which might be a read error. The sample contains more than one DNA sequence encoding this CDR3. This chain connects TRBV5-6 to TRBJ2-3; D gene unclear. The germline CDR1 and CDR2 sequences are SGHDT and YYEEEE. The CDR3 extends over 12 amino acids. The CDR3 spells CASSQPEDTQYF. For the CDR3, the DNA is TGCGCCAGCAGCCAGCCGGAAGATACGCAGTATTTT.

The chain is built from TRBV13 and TRBJ2-5; D tentatively reads TRBD1 or TRBD2 (6 bases each). The DNA end is more similar to TRBJ2-7, so the J call may be wrong. The CDR3 runs to 14 residues. Looked up from germline, CDR1 is PRHDT and CDR2 is FYEKMQ (reference sequence). CDR3 DNA: TGTGCCAGCAGCTTAGTAGCGGACAGCCTCGAGCAGTACTTC. Protein sequence: CASSLVADSLEQYF.

The rearrangement uses TRBV7-2 and TRBJ2-7; 7 bases are a match to TRBD2. The junction had 8 bases not matched to a gene; V was cut back by 0 bases and J by 12 bases. The CDR3 has 13 residues. CDR1 SGHTA and CDR2 FQGNSA come from the germline V gene. CDR3 in amino acids: CASSLAGGRYGYF. In DNA, the CDR3 is TGTGCCAGCAGCTTAGCGGGGGGGAGGTATGGGTACTTC.

This clone has a handful of counts. The rearrangement joins TRBV29-1 to TRBJ1-1; 9 nucleotides agree with TRBD1. The germline gives CDR1 SQVTM, CDR2 ANQGSEA. The CDR3 has 14 residues. With V trimmed by 7 bases and J by 1 base, 7 bases remained unmatched. The CDR3 region is CSAGTGNRNTEAFF. The CDR3 DNA reads TGCAGCGCCGGGACAGGGAATAGGAACACTGAAGCTTTCTTT.

This chain uses TRBV25-1 with TRBJ2-2; D is unresolved. This CDR3 comprises 16 residues. V was pared by 1 base and J by 6 bases, with 15 bases between. The V gene's germline CDR1 is MGHDK and CDR2 SYGVNS. DNA for the CDR3: TGTGCCAGCAGTGAATCGGGTCGGGCTTTGGCCGGGGAGCTGTTTTTT. It is translated as CASSESGRALAGELFF.

This chain uses TRBV9 with TRBJ2-5, with TRBD1 matching 7 bases. V was pared by 3 bases and J by 2 bases, with 4 bases of the junction left unmatched. Per the germline V gene, CDR1 is SGDLS and CDR2 is YYNGEE. This CDR3 is 14 amino acids long. The CDR3 region is CASSATGVQETQYF. The CDR3 nucleotides are TGTGCCAGCAGCGCAACAGGGGTTCAAGAGACCCAGTACTTC.

The V gene is TRBV5-5, the J gene TRBJ2-7, with D maybe TRBD1 (5 bases). The CDR3 runs to 13 residues. Germline V gives CDR1 SGHKS, CDR2 YYEKEE (reference sequence). Deletions cut 1 base from V and 1 base from J, with 6 bases between. In nucleotides, the CDR3 is TGTGCCAGCAGCTTGACAGGTTCCTACGAGCAGTACTTC. This codes for CASSLTGSYEQYF.

This clone has a single count. The rearrangement uses TRBV19 and TRBJ1-6; D perhaps matches TRBD1 (6 bases). This CDR3 spans 14 amino acids. Trimming took off 8 bases at V and 1 base at J, with 9 bases between the two ends. The germline V gene encodes CDR1 LNHDA and CDR2 SQIVND (reference sequence). The DNA of the CDR3 is TGTGCCAGTGAAGGGGGTTCCTATAATTCACCCCTCCACTTT. Its translation: CASEGGSYNSPLHF.